Listed below are T cell receptor beta chains from one sample, sequenced in a study of breast tumors, draining lymph nodes, adjacent tissues. TCRdb analysed the multiplex PCR reads with MiXCR anew, one entry per CDR3 protein. The sample shows 10,000 to 15,000 distinct CDR3 sequences, roughly 35% of them seen only once. The source material was breast tumor tissue. The origin of the receptors is a female donor with breast cancer. Some clones in this sample may be carry-over from other donors' samples. Both conserved end residues are part of each CDR3. D genes are given only for firm matches. Clone size is stated in some rows and not others, as once, few, many or a class when expanded.

CDR3	DNA	size	D	V	J
CASSQGQGNTGELFF	TGCGCCAGCAGCCAGGGACAGGGGAACACCGGGGAGCTGTTTTTT	-	TRBD1	TRBV5-1	TRBJ2-2
CSVEGGRQMSSYNEQFF	TGCAGCGTTGAAGGGGGCAGGCAGATGAGCTCCTACAATGAGCAGTTCTTC	many	-	TRBV29-1	TRBJ2-1
CASSDLAGGQETQYF	TGTGCCAGCAGTGACTTGGCGGGGGGACAAGAGACCCAGTACTTC	many	TRBD2	TRBV6-1	TRBJ2-5
CASSQEVDTQYF	TGTGCCAGCAGCCAAGAAGTCGATACGCAGTATTTT	many	-	TRBV3-1	TRBJ2-3
CATSSSRDRLGYTF	TGTGCCACCAGCAGTTCCAGGGATAGGCTTGGCTACACCTTC	medium-sized	-	TRBV15	TRBJ1-2
CASSFLGPDNYGYTF	TGTGCCAGCAGTTTCCTCGGCCCCGATAACTATGGCTACACCTTC	many	-	TRBV6-5	TRBJ1-2
CASSETTGRNEQFF	TGTGCCAGCAGTGAAACGACAGGGCGGAATGAGCAGTTCTTC	many	TRBD1	TRBV2	TRBJ2-1
CASSRYTGGGELFF	TGTGCCAGCAGCCGGTATACAGGGGGCGGGGAGCTGTTTTTT	many	TRBD1	TRBV3-1	TRBJ2-2
CASSLRAGGGTPLHF	TGTGCCAGCAGTTTGAGAGCAGGGGGCGGGACACCCCTCCACTTT	-	TRBD1	TRBV28	TRBJ1-6
CASSLADRAYNEQFF	TGTGCCAGCAGTTTAGCGGACAGGGCCTACAATGAGCAGTTCTTC	many	TRBD1	TRBV12-3/TRBV12-4	TRBJ2-1
CASSDLAGETQYF	TGCGCCAGCAGTGATTTGGCGGGGGAGACCCAGTACTTC	many	-	TRBV10-1	TRBJ2-5
CSARDSGREEKLFF	TGCAGTGCTAGAGATTCCGGTAGGGAGGAAAAACTGTTTTTT	many	-	TRBV20-1	TRBJ1-4
CSASLAGGPYEQYF	TGCAGTGCCAGTTTAGCGGGAGGGCCTTACGAGCAGTACTTC	-	TRBD2	TRBV20-1	TRBJ2-7
CSATRTGDGDYKQYF	TGCAGTGCTACTCGGACAGGGGATGGGGACTACAAGCAGTACTTC	-	TRBD1	TRBV20-1	TRBJ2-7
CASSLSDTQYF	TGTGCCAGCAGCTTGTCAGATACGCAGTATTTT	medium-sized	-	TRBV7-2	TRBJ2-3
CASSQSYIQYF	TGTGCCAGCAGCCAATCATACATTCAGTACTTC	-	-	TRBV16	TRBJ2-4
CASSVGRGPVNYGYTF	TGTGCCAGCAGCGTAGGGCGCGGCCCTGTAAACTATGGCTACACCTTC	-	-	TRBV9	TRBJ1-2
CASSLVSSVNTGELFF	TGTGCCAGCAGCTTAGTGTCGAGCGTGAACACCGGGGAGCTGTTTTTT	many	-	TRBV11-2	TRBJ2-2
CASGTRDNEQFF	TGTGCCAGCGGAACTAGGGACAATGAGCAGTTCTTC	-	-	TRBV12-3/TRBV12-4	TRBJ2-1
CASSLDGQTLAQFF	TGCGCCAGCAGCTTGGATGGACAGACCTTAGCGCAGTTCTTC	medium-sized	-	TRBV5-1	TRBJ2-1
CASSSTGQGQPQHF	TGTGCCAGCAGCTCGACAGGGCAAGGACAGCCCCAGCATTTT	many	TRBD1	TRBV6-6	TRBJ1-5
CASSLDRLTGELFF	TGTGCCAGCAGCTTAGACAGGCTCACCGGGGAGCTGTTTTTT	many	-	TRBV7-6	TRBJ2-2
CASNLLAGANEQFF	TGTGCCAGCAACCTACTAGCGGGGGCCAATGAGCAGTTCTTC	-	TRBD2	TRBV12-3/TRBV12-4	TRBJ2-1
CASSPRQASGANVLTF	TGTGCCAGCTCACCCCGACAGGCCTCTGGGGCCAACGTCCTGACTTTC	many	-	TRBV18	TRBJ2-6
CATSRETSGSYEQYF	TGTGCCACCAGCAGAGAGACTAGCGGCTCCTACGAGCAGTACTTC	medium-sized	TRBD2	TRBV15	TRBJ2-7
CASRGRIAVSTDTQYF	TGTGCCAGCCGAGGACGTATAGCGGTTAGCACAGATACGCAGTATTTT	-	-	TRBV7-2	TRBJ2-3
CASSLAGGKADTQYF	TGTGCCAGCAGCTTAGCGGGGGGGAAGGCAGATACGCAGTATTTT	-	TRBD2	TRBV7-3	TRBJ2-3
CASSLYGTSNTGELFF	TGTGCCAGCAGCTTATACGGGACTTCGAACACCGGGGAGCTGTTTTTT	many	-	TRBV11-1	TRBJ2-2
CASSTLLGNRDRHSNQPQHF	TGTGCCAGCAGTACCCTATTGGGAAACCGGGACAGGCATAGCAATCAGCCCCAGCATTTT	few	TRBD1	TRBV28	TRBJ1-5
CASSQERGQFIQPQHF	TGTGCCAGCAGCCAAGAGCGGGGACAGTTTATTCAGCCCCAGCATTTT	many	TRBD1	TRBV4-2	TRBJ1-5
CASSLGYPSPSSGYTF	TGCGCCAGCAGCCTGGGGTATCCGTCTCCTTCTTCTGGCTACACCTTC	medium-sized	-	TRBV5-1	TRBJ1-2
CASSLTPGTQYF	TGTGCCAGCAGCTTGACCCCCGGGACCCAGTACTTC	many	-	TRBV7-6	TRBJ2-5
CSADILLAGGSTDTQYF	TGCAGTGCTGACATACTACTAGCGGGAGGGAGCACAGATACGCAGTATTTT	-	TRBD2	TRBV20-1	TRBJ2-3
CASSSSDRRGYTF	TGTGCCAGCAGCTCCTCCGACAGGCGGGGCTACACCTTC	once	-	TRBV7-9	TRBJ1-2
CASSLGGTANNYGYTF	TGTGCCAGCAGCTTAGGCGGGACTGCCAATAACTATGGCTACACCTTC	medium-sized	-	TRBV7-9	TRBJ1-2
CASSSSRDRYNSPLHF	TGTGCCAGCAGCTCAAGCCGGGACCGATATAATTCACCCCTCCACTTT	-	-	TRBV5-4	TRBJ1-6
CRITGISYNEQFF	TGCAGGATTACAGGGATCTCCTACAATGAGCAGTTCTTC	many	-	TRBV20-1	TRBJ2-1
CASRTGTLVALNYGYTF	TGTGCCAGCAGGACCGGGACGTTAGTTGCCTTAAACTATGGCTACACCTTC	-	-	TRBV28	TRBJ1-2
CASRGQSTDTQYF	TGTGCCAGCAGGGGACAGAGCACAGATACGCAGTATTTT	many	TRBD1	TRBV6-1	TRBJ2-3
CASSFSAANNEQFF	TGTGCCAGCAGCTTCTCTGCGGCCAACAATGAGCAGTTCTTC	-	-	TRBV7-3	TRBJ2-1
CSVEVWADRSSYEQYF	TGCAGCGTTGAAGTTTGGGCGGACCGGAGCTCCTACGAGCAGTACTTC	many	-	TRBV29-1	TRBJ2-7
CATNQTGVVYEQYF	TGTGCCACCAACCAGACAGGGGTGGTCTACGAGCAGTACTTC	medium-sized	TRBD1	TRBV24-1	TRBJ2-7
CASSPRNGLTSYNEQFF	TGTGCCAGCTCACCACGTAACGGGTTGACCTCCTACAATGAGCAGTTCTTC	-	-	TRBV18	TRBJ2-1
CASSDLRDRDEQYF	TGTGCCAGCAGCGATCTCCGGGACAGAGACGAGCAGTACTTC	-	TRBD1	TRBV6-2/TRBV6-3	TRBJ2-7
CSASGGGGQPQHF	TGCAGTGCTAGCGGGGGGGGGGGTCAGCCCCAGCATTTT	once	-	TRBV20-1	TRBJ1-5
CASSHLDQSLYEQYF	TGTGCCAGCAGCCACCTGGACCAGAGTCTCTACGAGCAGTACTTC	many	-	TRBV16	TRBJ2-7
CASSSDLDYGYTF	TGTGCCAGCAGTTCGGACTTAGACTATGGCTACACCTTC	many	-	TRBV28	TRBJ1-2
CASSEIDRGSSSEAFF	TGTGCCAGCAGTGAAATCGACAGGGGTTCCTCTTCTGAAGCTTTCTTT	-	TRBD1	TRBV6-1	TRBJ1-1
CASSRGQYGYTF	TGTGCCAGCAGTCGGGGACAGTATGGCTACACCTTC	medium-sized	TRBD1	TRBV12-3/TRBV12-4	TRBJ1-2
CASHQKAGREKLFF	TGTGCCAGCCACCAAAAGGCAGGGAGAGAAAAACTGTTTTTT	many	-	TRBV7-6	TRBJ1-4
CASSESSGETQYF	TGTGCCAGCAGTGAATCTAGCGGCGAGACCCAGTACTTC	-	TRBD2	TRBV25-1	TRBJ2-5
CASSQDTQTEAFF	TGTGCCAGCAGCCAAGATACGCAGACTGAAGCTTTCTTT	few	-	TRBV14	TRBJ1-1
CSARRRTGGTYNEQFF	TGCAGTGCTAGGCGGAGGACGGGGGGCACGTACAATGAGCAGTTCTTC	-	-	TRBV20-1	TRBJ2-1
CASSSGGAVGNQPQHF	TGTGCCAGCAGCTCCGGGGGGGCGGTTGGCAATCAGCCCCAGCATTTT	-	-	TRBV28	TRBJ1-5
CASRSTSGSSYNEQFF	TGTGCCAGCAGGTCCACGAGCGGGAGCTCCTACAATGAGCAGTTCTTC	-	TRBD2	TRBV2	TRBJ2-1
CASSIYTGTSGSTDTQYF	TGTGCCAGTAGTATTTATACCGGGACTAGCGGTTCCACAGATACGCAGTATTTT	-	TRBD2	TRBV19	TRBJ2-3
CASSSERVSLGGELFF	TGTGCCAGCAGTTCGGAGAGGGTGTCTCTGGGCGGGGAGCTGTTTTTT	many	-	TRBV5-4	TRBJ2-2
CASSPKDRTYEQYF	TGTGCCAGCTCACCGAAGGACAGGACCTACGAGCAGTACTTC	many	TRBD1	TRBV18	TRBJ2-7